The clone carrying this TCR beta chain was picked up one time. This specimen belongs to a study of T cells in localized non-small cell lung cancer. Repertoires were generated with immunoSEQ multiplex PCR, while TCRdb's copy carries only in-frame clones and drops some. The sample has about 70,000 clones, roughly nine tenths seen once. This specimen consisted of peripheral blood, obtained before any cancer treatment. The sequence derives from a male donor at least 60 years old with stage III squamous cell lung carcinoma.

The CDR3 protein is CSVESAGGSNYGYTF. The CDR3 bases are TGCAGCGTTGAATCAGCAGGGGGTAGTAACTATGGCTACACCTTC. This chain uses TRBV29-1 with TRBJ1-2; 7 positions agree with TRBD1. The CDR3 is 15 amino acids. Trimming took 2 bases from V and 1 from J; bases not matched to a gene: 7. CDR1 and CDR2 from the germline V gene are SQVTM and ANQGSEA. The full variable domain, its missing parts supplied by reference TRBV29-1 and TRBJ1-2, is SAVISQKPSRDICQRGTSLTIQCQVDSQVTMMFWYRQQPGQSLTLIATANQGSEATYESGFVIDKFPISRPNLTFSTLTVSNMSPEDSSIYLCSVESAGGSNYGYTFGSGTRLTVV.